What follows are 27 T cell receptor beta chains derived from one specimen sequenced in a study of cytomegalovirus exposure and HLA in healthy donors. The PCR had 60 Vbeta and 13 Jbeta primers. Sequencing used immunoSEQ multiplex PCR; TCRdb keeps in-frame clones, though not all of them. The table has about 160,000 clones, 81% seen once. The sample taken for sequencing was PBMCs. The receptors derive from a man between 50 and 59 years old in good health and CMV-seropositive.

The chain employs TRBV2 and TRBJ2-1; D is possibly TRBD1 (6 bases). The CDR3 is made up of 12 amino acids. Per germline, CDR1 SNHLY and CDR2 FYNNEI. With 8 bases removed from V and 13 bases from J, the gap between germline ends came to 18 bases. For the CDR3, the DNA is TGTGCCAGCCGAAGCTACAGGGCGGTCCAGTTCTTC. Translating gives CASRSYRAVQFF.

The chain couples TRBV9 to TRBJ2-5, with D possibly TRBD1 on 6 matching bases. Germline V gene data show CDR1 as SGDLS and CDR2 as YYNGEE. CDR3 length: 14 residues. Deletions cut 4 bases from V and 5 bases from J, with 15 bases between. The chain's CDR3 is CASSPQGSGETQYF. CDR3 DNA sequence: TGTGCCAGCAGCCCTCAGGGGTCGGGTGAGACCCAGTACTTC.

The CDR3 protein is CASSEVDRDGETQYF. The CDR3 DNA is TGTGCCAGCAGTGAAGTCGACAGGGACGGGGAGACCCAGTACTTC. The rearrangement links TRBV6-1 to TRBJ2-5, with TRBD1 matching 7 bases. The CDR3 length is 15 residues. Germline V gene lookup returns CDR1 MNHNS and CDR2 SASEGT. V lost 1 base to trimming and J lost 5 bases; unmatched junction nucleotides: 7.

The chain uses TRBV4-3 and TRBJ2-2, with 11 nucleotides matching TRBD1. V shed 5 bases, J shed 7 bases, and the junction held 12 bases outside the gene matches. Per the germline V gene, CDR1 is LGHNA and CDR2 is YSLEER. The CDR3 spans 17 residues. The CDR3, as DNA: TGCGCCAGCAGCATCTCCGGGACAGGGGGTCGGGTCGGGGAGCTGTTTTTT. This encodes CASSISGTGGRVGELFF.

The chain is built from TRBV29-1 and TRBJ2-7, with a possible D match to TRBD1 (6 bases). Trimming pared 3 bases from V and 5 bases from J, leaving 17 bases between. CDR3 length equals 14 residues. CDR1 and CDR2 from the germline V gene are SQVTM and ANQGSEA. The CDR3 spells CSVERAGATDEQYF. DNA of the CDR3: TGCAGCGTTGAGAGGGCAGGGGCCACCGACGAGCAGTACTTC.

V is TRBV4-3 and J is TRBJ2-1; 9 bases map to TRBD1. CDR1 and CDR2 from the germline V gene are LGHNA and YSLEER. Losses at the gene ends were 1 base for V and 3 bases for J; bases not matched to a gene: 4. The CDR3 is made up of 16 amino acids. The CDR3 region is CASSQAGTGHYNEQFF. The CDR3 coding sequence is TGCGCCAGCAGCCAAGCCGGGACAGGGCACTACAATGAGCAGTTCTTC.

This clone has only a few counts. The chain's CDR3 is CASSLGPRKVETQYF. In DNA, the CDR3 is TGTGCCAGCAGCTTGGGGCCTAGAAAGGTAGAGACCCAGTACTTC. This chain links TRBV5-6 with TRBJ2-5; no firm D call. This CDR3 spans 15 amino acids. Trimming removed 0 bases at V and 4 bases at J, with 13 bases between. Germline V gene sequence: CDR1 SGHDT, CDR2 YYEEEE.

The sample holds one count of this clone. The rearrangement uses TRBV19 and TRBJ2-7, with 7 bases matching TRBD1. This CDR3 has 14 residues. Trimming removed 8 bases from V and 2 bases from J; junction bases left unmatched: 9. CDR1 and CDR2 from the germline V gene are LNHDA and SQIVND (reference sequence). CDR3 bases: TGTGCCAGTTCGAGTTCTGGGACAGCCTACGAGCAGTACTTC. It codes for CASSSSGTAYEQYF.

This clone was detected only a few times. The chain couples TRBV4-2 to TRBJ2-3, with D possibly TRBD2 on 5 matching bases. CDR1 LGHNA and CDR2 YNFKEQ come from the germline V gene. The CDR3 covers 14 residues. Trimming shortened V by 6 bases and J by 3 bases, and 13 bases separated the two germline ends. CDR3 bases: TGTGCCAGCAGGGGCCCAGCGGAGACAGATACGCAGTATTTT. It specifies CASRGPAETDTQYF.

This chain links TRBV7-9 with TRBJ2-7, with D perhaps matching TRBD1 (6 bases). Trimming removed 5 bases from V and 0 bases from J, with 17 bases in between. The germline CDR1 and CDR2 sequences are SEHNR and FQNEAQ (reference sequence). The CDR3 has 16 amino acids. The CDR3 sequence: CASSTLGQSSSYEQYF. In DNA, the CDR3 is TGTGCCAGCAGCACCCTTGGACAGTCTTCCTCCTACGAGCAGTACTTC.

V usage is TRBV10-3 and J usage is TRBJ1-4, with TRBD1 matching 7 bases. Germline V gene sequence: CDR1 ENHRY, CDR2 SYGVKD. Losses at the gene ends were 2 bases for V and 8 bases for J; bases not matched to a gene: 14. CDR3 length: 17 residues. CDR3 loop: CAISEAKKQGSSEKLFF. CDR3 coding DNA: TGTGCCATCAGTGAGGCCAAAAAACAGGGGTCCTCGGAAAAACTGTTTTTT.

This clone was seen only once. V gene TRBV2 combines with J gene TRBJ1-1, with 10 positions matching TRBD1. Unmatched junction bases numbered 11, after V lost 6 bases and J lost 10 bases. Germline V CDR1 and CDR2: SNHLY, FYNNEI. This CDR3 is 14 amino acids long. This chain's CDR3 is CASRGQGGGSGAFF. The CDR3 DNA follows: TGTGCCAGCAGAGGACAGGGGGGTGGTTCGGGAGCTTTCTTT.

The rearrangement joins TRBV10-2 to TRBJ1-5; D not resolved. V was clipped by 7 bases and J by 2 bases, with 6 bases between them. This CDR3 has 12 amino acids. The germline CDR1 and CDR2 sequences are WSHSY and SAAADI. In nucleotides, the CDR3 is TGCGCCAGCAACGGGGGCAATCAGCCCCAGCATTTT. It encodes CASNGGNQPQHF.

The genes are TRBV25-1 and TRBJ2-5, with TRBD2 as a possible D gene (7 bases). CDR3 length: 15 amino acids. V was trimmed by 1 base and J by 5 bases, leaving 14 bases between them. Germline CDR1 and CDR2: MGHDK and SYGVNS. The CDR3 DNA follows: TGTGCCAGCAGTGAATTCGGGGGGCAGGGGGAGACCCAGTACTTC. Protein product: CASSEFGGQGETQYF.

The CDR3 loop reads CASSGPGQGAETQYF. The CDR3 bases are TGTGCCAGCAGTGGCCCGGGACAGGGTGCGGAGACCCAGTACTTC. The genes are TRBV28 and TRBJ2-5, with 9 nucleotides matching TRBD1. The V and J ends lost 5 bases and 5 bases, in that order; junction bases with no gene match: 9. CDR3 size: 15 residues. Germline assignment: CDR1 MDHEN and CDR2 SYDVKM.

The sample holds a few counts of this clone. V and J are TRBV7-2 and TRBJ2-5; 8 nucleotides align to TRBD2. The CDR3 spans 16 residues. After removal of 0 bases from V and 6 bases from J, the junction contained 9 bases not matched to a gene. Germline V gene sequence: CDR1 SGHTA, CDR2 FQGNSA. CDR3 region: CASSLAPWRGEQTQYF. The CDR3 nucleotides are TGTGCCAGCAGCTTAGCTCCATGGCGGGGGGAGCAGACCCAGTACTTC.

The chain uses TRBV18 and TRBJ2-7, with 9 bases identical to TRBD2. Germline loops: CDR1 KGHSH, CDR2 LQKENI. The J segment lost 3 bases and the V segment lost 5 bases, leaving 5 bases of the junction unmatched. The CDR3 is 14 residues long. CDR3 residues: CASSAGAGGYEQYF. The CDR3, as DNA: TGTGCCAGCTCAGCGGGAGCGGGAGGCTACGAGCAGTACTTC.

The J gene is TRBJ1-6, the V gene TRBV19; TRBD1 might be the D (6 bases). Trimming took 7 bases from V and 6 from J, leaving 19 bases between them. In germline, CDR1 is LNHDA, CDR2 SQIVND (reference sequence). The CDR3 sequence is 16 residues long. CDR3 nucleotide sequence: TGTGCCAGTACCCAGACAGGCCCCCGGGGTAATTCACCCCTCCACTTT. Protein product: CASTQTGPRGNSPLHF.

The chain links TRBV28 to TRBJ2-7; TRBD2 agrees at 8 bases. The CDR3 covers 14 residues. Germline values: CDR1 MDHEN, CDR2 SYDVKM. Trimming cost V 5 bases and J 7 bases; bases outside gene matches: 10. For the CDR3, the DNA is TGTGCCAGCAGTAATCCGGGAGGGAAGAGGGAGCAGTACTTC. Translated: CASSNPGGKREQYF.

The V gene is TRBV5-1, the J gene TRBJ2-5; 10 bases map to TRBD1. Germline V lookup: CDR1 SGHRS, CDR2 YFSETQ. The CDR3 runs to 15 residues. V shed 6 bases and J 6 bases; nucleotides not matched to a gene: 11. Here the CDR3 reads CASTLSGQGGQTQYF. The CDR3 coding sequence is TGCGCCAGCACCCTAAGCGGACAGGGGGGACAGACCCAGTACTTC.

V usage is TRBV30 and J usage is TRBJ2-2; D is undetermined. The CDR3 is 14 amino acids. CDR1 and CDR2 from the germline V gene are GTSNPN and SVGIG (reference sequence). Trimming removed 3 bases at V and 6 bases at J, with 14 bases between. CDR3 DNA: TGTGCCTGGAGCCCCGGGTCCGATGCCGGGGAGCTGTTTTTT. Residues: CAWSPGSDAGELFF. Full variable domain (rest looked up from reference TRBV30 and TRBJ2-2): SQTIHQWPATLVQPVGSPLSLECTVEGTSNPNLYWYRQAAGRGLQLLFYSVGIGQISSEVPQNLSASRPQDRQFILSSKKLLLSDSGFYLCAWSPGSDAGELFFGEGSRLTVL.

CDR3 in amino acids: CASSLAVSGKETQYF. The CDR3 DNA reads as TGTGCCAGCAGCTTAGCTGTTAGCGGGAAAGAGACCCAGTACTTC. J is TRBJ2-5 and V is TRBV11-2, with 8 bases that match TRBD2. Germline V gives CDR1 SGHAT, CDR2 FQNNGV. CDR3 length equals 15 residues. With V trimmed by 1 base and J by 3 bases, 4 bases remained unmatched.

As DNA, the CDR3 is TGTGCCAGCAGCTTGAGGTTAGCGGGAGTCACAGATACGCAGTATTTT. Amino acid sequence: CASSLRLAGVTDTQYF. The chain uses TRBV5-4 and TRBJ2-3; TRBD2 matches at 9 bases. This CDR3 is built from 16 residues. Trimming removed 1 base from V and 2 bases from J; junction bases left unmatched: 5. The V gene's germline CDR1 is SGHNT and CDR2 YYREEE (reference sequence).

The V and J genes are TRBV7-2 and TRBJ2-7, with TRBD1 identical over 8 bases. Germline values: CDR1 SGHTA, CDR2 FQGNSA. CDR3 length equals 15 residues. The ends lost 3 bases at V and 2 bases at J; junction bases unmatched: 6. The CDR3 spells CASSLYGQGAYEQYF. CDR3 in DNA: TGTGCCAGCAGCTTGTATGGACAGGGAGCCTACGAGCAGTACTTC.

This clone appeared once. The CDR3 region has the DNA TGCGCCAGCAGCCAAGGCCGGGGTTTGAGCTATGGCTACACCTTC. Encoded protein: CASSQGRGLSYGYTF. This chain uses TRBV4-1 with TRBJ1-2; no clear D gene. CDR1 and CDR2 from the germline V gene are MGHRA and YSYEKL. V gave up 1 base and J gave up 4 bases, with 13 bases separating them. The CDR3 is 15 amino acids.

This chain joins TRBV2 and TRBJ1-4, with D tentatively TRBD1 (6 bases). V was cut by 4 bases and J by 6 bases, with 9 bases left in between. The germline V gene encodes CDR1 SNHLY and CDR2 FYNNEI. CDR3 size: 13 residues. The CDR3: CASSGQADEKLFF. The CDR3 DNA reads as TGTGCCAGCAGTGGACAGGCCGATGAAAAACTGTTTTTT.

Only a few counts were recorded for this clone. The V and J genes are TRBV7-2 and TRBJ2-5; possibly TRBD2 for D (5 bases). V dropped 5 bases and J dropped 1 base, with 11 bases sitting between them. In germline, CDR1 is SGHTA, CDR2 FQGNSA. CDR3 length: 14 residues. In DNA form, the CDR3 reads TGTGCCAGCAGCCCCAGCGGACTCCAAGAGACCCAGTACTTC. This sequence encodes CASSPSGLQETQYF.